The T cell receptor (beta chain) under discussion was sequenced for a study of cytomegalovirus exposure and HLA in healthy donors. 60 Vbeta and 13 Jbeta primers were used in PCR. Clones were sequenced by immunoSEQ multiplex PCR, and TCRdb holds only the in-frame ones, with some missing. Seen here are around 140,000 clones, approximately 65% observed once, and the top ten hold 6.5%. Turning to this clone: The junction differs from germline at one of its ends, possibly a read error.

The sequence derives from a woman aged 55-70 years in good health and CMV-seronegative. The sequenced sample consisted of PBMCs.

The CDR3 protein is CTSSFGGGAGGELFF. The CDR3 coding sequence is TGTACCAGCAGCTTCGGCGGGGGGGCCGGGGGGGAGCTGTTTTTT. The chain recombines TRBV5-4 with TRBJ2-2; 9 bases are a match to TRBD2. This CDR3 spans 15 amino acids. Germline V lookup: CDR1 SGHNT, CDR2 YYREEE (reference sequence).